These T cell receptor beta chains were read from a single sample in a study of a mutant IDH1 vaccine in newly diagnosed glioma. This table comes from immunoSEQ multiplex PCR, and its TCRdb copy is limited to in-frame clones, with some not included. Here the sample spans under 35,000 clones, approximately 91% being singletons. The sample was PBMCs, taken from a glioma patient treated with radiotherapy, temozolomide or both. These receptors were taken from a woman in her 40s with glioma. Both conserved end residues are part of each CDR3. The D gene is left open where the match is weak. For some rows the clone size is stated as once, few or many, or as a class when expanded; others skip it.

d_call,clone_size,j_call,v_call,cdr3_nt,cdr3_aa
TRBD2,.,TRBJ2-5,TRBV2,TGTGCCAGCAGTGGCACTAGCGGGGAGAAAGAGACCCAGTACTTC,CASSGTSGEKETQYF
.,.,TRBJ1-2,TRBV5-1,TGCGCCAGCAGCTCAAACAACAGGGTCGGGGGTGGCTACACCTTC,CASSSNNRVGGGYTF
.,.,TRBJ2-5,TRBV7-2,TGTGCCAGCAGCTTAGGGACTAACCTTCCAGAGACCCAGTACTTC,CASSLGTNLPETQYF
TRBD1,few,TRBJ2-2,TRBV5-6,TGTGCCAGCAACCGGGACAGGTGGGCCGGGGAGCTGTTTTTT,CASNRDRWAGELFF
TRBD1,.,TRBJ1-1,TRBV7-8,TGTGCCAGCAGTCAGGGGGACACTGAAGCTTTCTTT,CASSQGDTEAFF
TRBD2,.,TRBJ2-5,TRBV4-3,TGCGCCAGCAGCCAAGATTGGCGGGGGACCCAAGAGACCCAGTACTTC,CASSQDWRGTQETQYF
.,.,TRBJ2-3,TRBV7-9,TGTGCCAGCAGCCTAGATAAGTGGGCAGATACGCAGTATTTT,CASSLDKWADTQYF
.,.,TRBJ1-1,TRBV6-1,TGTGCCAGCAGTGGGGGGACAAGACTAATGAACACTGAAGCTTTCTTT,CASSGGTRLMNTEAFF
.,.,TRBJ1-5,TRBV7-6,TGTGCCAGCAGCGTCGCGACAGATCAGCCCCAGCATTTT,CASSVATDQPQHF
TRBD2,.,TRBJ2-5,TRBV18,TGTGCCAGCTCACGCCAGACTAGCGAACAAGAGACCCAGTACTTC,CASSRQTSEQETQYF
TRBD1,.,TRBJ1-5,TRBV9,TGTGCCAGCAGCCGGGACAGGGGCCGGGGTCAGCCCCAGCATTTT,CASSRDRGRGQPQHF
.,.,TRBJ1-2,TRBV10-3,TGTGCCATCAGCGACGACAGCTATGGCTACACCTTC,CAISDDSYGYTF
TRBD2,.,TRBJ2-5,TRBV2,TGTGCCAGCAGTGTTCGCGGGGGGGCGGAGACCCAGTACTTC,CASSVRGGAETQYF
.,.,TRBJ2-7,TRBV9,TGTGCCAGCAGCCGCGGTGCCACAGGGAGCTACGAGCAGTACTTC,CASSRGATGSYEQYF
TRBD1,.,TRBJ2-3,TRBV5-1,TGCGCCAGCAGCTTAACAGGGGACGTTGGAGATACGCAGTATTTT,CASSLTGDVGDTQYF
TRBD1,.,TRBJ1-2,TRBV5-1,TGCGCCAGCAGTCCCGCGGGACAGAACTATGGCTACACCTTC,CASSPAGQNYGYTF
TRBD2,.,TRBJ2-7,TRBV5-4,TGTGCCAGCAGCTTGACGGGACTAGCGGGAGACGAGCAGTACTTC,CASSLTGLAGDEQYF
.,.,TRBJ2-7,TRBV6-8,TGCGAGGGGGTAGCCATGTACTTC,CEGVAMYF
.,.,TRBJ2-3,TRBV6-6,TGTGCCAGCAGTTACCCCGCAGGGGCCACAGATACGCAGTATTTT,CASSYPAGATDTQYF
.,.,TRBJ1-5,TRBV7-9,TGTGCCAGCAGTTATGGGACAACCGATCAGCCCCAGCATTTT,CASSYGTTDQPQHF
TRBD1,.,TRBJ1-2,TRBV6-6,TGTGCCAGCAGTTTCGCGACAGGGTTGGACTATGGCTACACCTTC,CASSFATGLDYGYTF
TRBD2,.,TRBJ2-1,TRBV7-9,TGTGCCAGCAGCTCGACTAGCGGATCTTACAATGAGCAGTTCTTC,CASSSTSGSYNEQFF
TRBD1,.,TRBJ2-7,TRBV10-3,TGTGCCATCAGGCCTGGACCGGGACAGGGGGCTTACGAGCAGTACTTC,CAIRPGPGQGAYEQYF
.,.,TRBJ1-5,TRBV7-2,TGTGCCAGCAGCTTAACTAACAATCAGCCCCAGCATTTT,CASSLTNNQPQHF
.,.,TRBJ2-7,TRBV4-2,TGTGCCAGCAGCCAAGATATGGGGCGGCCCTACGAGCAGTACTTC,CASSQDMGRPYEQYF
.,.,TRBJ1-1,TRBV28,TGTGCCAGCAGCAAAGGGTGGGGCCTTCAGGACACTGAAGCTTTCTTT,CASSKGWGLQDTEAFF
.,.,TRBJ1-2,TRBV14,TGTGCCAGCAGCCAACAGAACTTCCATGGCTACACCTTC,CASSQQNFHGYTF
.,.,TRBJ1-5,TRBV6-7,TGTGCCAGCAGTTACCTAAAAGGGAATCAGCCCCAGCATTTT,CASSYLKGNQPQHF
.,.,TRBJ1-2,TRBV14,TGTGCCAGCAGCCCGTGGACAAACCCAACGCATGGCTACACCTTC,CASSPWTNPTHGYTF
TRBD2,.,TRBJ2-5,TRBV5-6,TGTGCCAGCAGCTTGTTGGCTAGCGGGGGGGCCGGAGAGACCCAGTACTTC,CASSLLASGGAGETQYF
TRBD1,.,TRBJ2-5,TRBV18,TGTGCCAGCTCACTTTTACAGGGGGCGCGGAGTAGTGAGACCCAGTACTTC,CASSLLQGARSSETQYF
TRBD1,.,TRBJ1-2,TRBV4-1,TGCGCCAGCAGCCCCTCGCAGGGGGCTCGTGGCTATGGCTACACCTTC,CASSPSQGARGYGYTF
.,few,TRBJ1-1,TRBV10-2,TGCGCCAGCAGTGTAGGGGAGATCGGTGAAGCTTTCTTT,CASSVGEIGEAFF
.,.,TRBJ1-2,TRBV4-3,TGCGCCAGCAGCCCCACCCTCGCCGATGGCTACACCTTC,CASSPTLADGYTF
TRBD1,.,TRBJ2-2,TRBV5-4,TGTGCCAGCAGCTTGGCCACAGGGGAGACCGGGGAGCTGTTTTTT,CASSLATGETGELFF
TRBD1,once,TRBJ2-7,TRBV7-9,TGTGCCAGCAGCCGACAGGGGATCAGCTCCTACGAGCAGTACTTC,CASSRQGISSYEQYF
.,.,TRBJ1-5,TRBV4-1,TGCGCCAGCAGCCAAGCGATCCCTGCGGCGCCCCAGCATTTT,CASSQAIPAAPQHF
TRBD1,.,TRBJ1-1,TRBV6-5,TGTGCCAGCAGTTACTCAAGGGGGCAAGGCCCTGAAGCTTTCTTT,CASSYSRGQGPEAFF
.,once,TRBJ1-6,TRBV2,TGTGCCAGCAGTGGGACCCATAATTCACCCCTCCACTTT,CASSGTHNSPLHF
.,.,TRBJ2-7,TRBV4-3,TGCGCCAGCAGCCACAATACAGGGTCCGAGCAGTACTTC,CASSHNTGSEQYF
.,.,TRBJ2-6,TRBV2,TGTGCCAGCAGTGGGACAACGAACCTCTCTGGGGCCAACGTCCTGACTTTC,CASSGTTNLSGANVLTF
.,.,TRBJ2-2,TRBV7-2,TGTGCCAGCAGCTTAGAGGGGGGGATCGGGGAGCTGTTTTTT,CASSLEGGIGELFF
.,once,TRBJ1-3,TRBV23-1,TGCGCCGCCTTAGGACCGAAAAGCTCTGGAAACACCATATATTTT,CAALGPKSSGNTIYF
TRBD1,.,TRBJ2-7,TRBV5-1,TGCGCCAGCAGCCCAGACAGGGGGATGACCTACGAGCAGTACTTC,CASSPDRGMTYEQYF
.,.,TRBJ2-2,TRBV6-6,TGTGCCAGCAGTTACGGGGGCACTGATGCCGGGGAGCTGTTTTTT,CASSYGGTDAGELFF
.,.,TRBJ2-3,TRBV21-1,TGTGCCAGCAGCAAAATCGCCCCCTTTCGGGGGGTAGATACGCAGTATTTT,CASSKIAPFRGVDTQYF
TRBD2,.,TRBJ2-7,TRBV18,TGTGCCAGCTACCAAGCGGGAGGGACCAATCGGGAGCAGTACTTC,CASYQAGGTNREQYF
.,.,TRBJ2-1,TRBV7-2,TGTGCCAGCAGCCGCAACCAGGACAGTTACAATGAGCAGTTCTTC,CASSRNQDSYNEQFF
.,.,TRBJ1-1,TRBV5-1,TGCGCCAGCAGTCGACAGAGCGGGAACACTGAAGCTTTCTTT,CASSRQSGNTEAFF
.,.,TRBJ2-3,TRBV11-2,TGTGCCAGCAGCTCGATCCCGGGACCCCGGCGGGCAGATACGCAGTATTTT,CASSSIPGPRRADTQYF